What follows describes a single T cell receptor (beta chain). Its specificity is unknown. Germline assignment: CDR1 SNHLY and CDR2 FYNNEI. This CDR3 has 13 amino acids. Trimming cost V 8 bases and J 4 bases; bases outside gene matches: 4. Each ophthalmopathy patient scored at least 3 on the Clinical Activity Score and at least 4 on NOSPECS grade, with duration under 3 months. Clinicians diagnosed patients from clinical symptoms, serum thyroxine and TRAb, thyroid ultrasound and orbital computed tomography. Amplified regions were TCR beta CDR3 sequences from RNA transcripts. First-round RT-PCR targeting the TCR CDR3 was performed with the HTBI primer set. MiXCR, applied by TCRdb to the multiplex PCR reads, yields one record per CDR3 protein. The sample has around 540,000 distinct CDR3 sequences, approximately 16% seen once; the top ten hold roughly 29%. The record originates from a study of T cells in Graves' hyperthyroidism and ophthalmopathy. Study information: Before treatment of any kind, peripheral blood was taken at initial diagnosis. Findings and limits, study-wide: The model identified upcoming ophthalmopathy a median approximately six months ahead of onset.

Sequences were obtained from blood. The rearrangement uses TRBV2 and TRBJ1-4, with 7 nucleotides matching TRBD1. The TCR originated in a young woman with Graves' ophthalmopathy. The DNA of the CDR3 is TGTGCCAGCGACAGGGAGGTTAATGAAAAACTGTTTTTT. It encodes CASDREVNEKLFF.